The 24 T cell receptor beta chains below were found in one sample sequenced in a study of siplizumab effects on memory and regulatory T cells. TCRdb's copy holds only in-frame clones and misses some; the assay was immunoSEQ multiplex PCR. The repertoire holds roughly 120,000 clones, with around 92% as singletons. Sequenced sample: Tregs sorted from blood. The source is a human donor in good health.

V usage is TRBV10-1 and J usage is TRBJ2-3; unclear D gene. Germline-derived CDR1 and CDR2 are WNHNN and SYGVQD (reference sequence). The CDR3 sequence is 12 residues long. Deletions cut 4 bases from V and 5 bases from J, with 7 bases between. CDR3: CASSGIVDTQYF. CDR3 coding DNA: TGCGCCAGCAGTGGGATTGTAGATACGCAGTATTTT.

This sequence joins TRBV4-1 and TRBJ1-2; 7 bases fit TRBD1. The CDR3 loop spans 14 amino acids. The junction had 10 bases not matched to a gene; V was cut back by 5 bases and J by 7 bases. Germline V lookup: CDR1 MGHRA, CDR2 YSYEKL. The CDR3 reads CASSKSTGSTGYTF. The DNA of the CDR3 is TGCGCCAGCAGCAAGTCGACAGGGTCCACTGGCTACACCTTC.

The chain joins TRBV5-4 to TRBJ2-3; D may be TRBD2 (6 bases). V was shortened by 4 bases and J by 6 bases, with 15 bases between the two germline ends. This CDR3 comprises 14 residues. Germline CDR1 reads SGHNT; CDR2 reads YYREEE (reference sequence). The CDR3 nucleotides read TGTGCCAGCAGCGGGCGGAGGGATTTGGATACGCAGTATTTT. Translating gives CASSGRRDLDTQYF.

The V and J genes are TRBV7-2 and TRBJ2-7; D not resolved. This CDR3 region has 13 residues. The germline V gene encodes CDR1 SGHTA and CDR2 FQGNSA. Trimming removed 1 base from V and 4 bases from J, with 8 bases in between. The CDR3 nucleotides read TGTGCCAGCAGCTTAGTTCCCGGTTACGAGCAGTACTTC. This sequence encodes CASSLVPGYEQYF.

V gene TRBV5-4 combines with J gene TRBJ1-2, with no clear D. The CDR3 runs to 16 residues. Germline loops: CDR1 SGHNT, CDR2 YYREEE (reference sequence). V was shortened by 2 bases and J by 7 bases, with 21 bases between the two germline ends. The CDR3 coding sequence is TGTGCCAGCAGCTTCTCGGTGGGCGGAACTTTGGGTGGCTACACCTTC. This sequence encodes CASSFSVGGTLGGYTF.

V and J are TRBV5-1 and TRBJ1-5, with 9 positions matching TRBD1. The CDR3 has 15 residues. The V gene end was trimmed by 4 bases and the J gene end by 7 bases; junction bases not matched to a gene: 9. CDR1 is SGHRS, CDR2 YFSETQ, per germline. CDR3: CASSLGQGSGQPQHF. In nucleotides, the CDR3 is TGCGCCAGCAGCCTAGGACAGGGGAGTGGGCAGCCCCAGCATTTT.

This rearrangement joins TRBV7-8 to TRBJ1-1; D is uncertain. CDR1 is SGHVS and CDR2 is FQNEAQ in the germline V gene. Between the trimmed V and J ends, which lost 2 bases and 3 bases, there was a span of 7 bases. The CDR3 length is 13 residues. This chain's CDR3 is CASSLITDTEAFF. CDR3 bases: TGTGCCAGCAGCTTAATAACAGACACTGAAGCTTTCTTT.

The chain recombines TRBV5-1 with TRBJ2-1; possible D gene TRBD2, 6 bases. CDR1 SGHRS and CDR2 YFSETQ come from the germline V gene. The CDR3 contains 14 residues. V was shortened by 3 bases and J by 5 bases, with 12 bases between the two germline ends. CDR3 sequence: CASSYGAGNNEQFF. CDR3 DNA: TGCGCCAGCAGCTACGGGGCGGGGAACAATGAGCAGTTCTTC.

The V and J genes are TRBV4-1 and TRBJ1-2; D is uncertain. The CDR3 runs to 14 residues. V shed 2 bases and J shed 1 base, with 8 bases lying between them. Germline values: CDR1 MGHRA, CDR2 YSYEKL. The DNA for the CDR3 is TGCGCCAGCAGCCAATTGGACGGTAACTATGGCTACACCTTC. This sequence encodes CASSQLDGNYGYTF.

The rearrangement joins TRBV2 to TRBJ1-3; D may be TRBD1 (6 bases). The germline V gene encodes CDR1 SNHLY and CDR2 FYNNEI. This CDR3 is 15 amino acids long. V was trimmed by 5 bases and J by 2 bases, leaving 13 bases between them. The CDR3 region has the DNA TGTGCCAGCAGTACAGGGTCGCGGACTGGAAACACCATATATTTT. Translating it yields CASSTGSRTGNTIYF.

With respect to this clone: In the same sample, other DNA sequences code for this CDR3. V gene TRBV5-1 combines with J gene TRBJ2-3, with D unclear. Trimming pared 5 bases from V and 0 bases from J, leaving 4 bases between. Germline V gives CDR1 SGHRS, CDR2 YFSETQ. CDR3 length equals 12 residues. The CDR3 DNA reads as TGCGCCAGCAGACCTAGCACAGATACGCAGTATTTT. Translation gives CASRPSTDTQYF.

Here the CDR3 reads CASSPGGGGITDTQYF. CDR3 DNA: TGTGCCAGCAGCCCCGGAGGGGGAGGGATAACAGATACGCAGTATTTT. This chain links TRBV7-9 with TRBJ2-3, with TRBD2 as a possible D gene (7 bases). V shed 5 bases and J shed 3 bases, with 18 bases lying between them. This CDR3 has 16 amino acids. Germline-derived CDR1 and CDR2 are SEHNR and FQNEAQ (reference sequence).

The chain links TRBV27 to TRBJ2-5; 8 bases align to TRBD2. The CDR3 has 14 residues. V was pared by 2 bases and J by 5 bases, with 4 bases of the junction left unmatched. CDR1 is MNHEY and CDR2 is SMNVEV in the germline V gene (reference sequence). This CDR3 reads CASSLTREGETQYF. In nucleotides, the CDR3 is TGTGCCAGCAGTTTAACACGGGAGGGGGAGACCCAGTACTTC.

This clone appeared a single time. The chain recombines TRBV18 with TRBJ1-4; D unclear. The germline V gene has CDR1 KGHSH and CDR2 LQKENI. The CDR3 has 13 residues. Trimming stripped 3 bases from V and 4 bases from J, with 6 bases between. CDR3 residues: CASSPLGNEKLFF. The CDR3 coding sequence is TGTGCCAGCTCACCGCTGGGTAATGAAAAACTGTTTTTT.

This chain links TRBV5-4 with TRBJ1-4, with a possible D match to TRBD1 (6 bases). V lost 4 bases, J lost 7 bases, and 14 bases lay in between. CDR3 length: 14 residues. In germline, CDR1 is SGHNT, CDR2 YYREEE (reference sequence). CDR3 region: CASSNGTNGEKLFF. In DNA, the CDR3 is TGTGCCAGCAGCAACGGGACAAATGGTGAAAAACTGTTTTTT.

The CDR3 nucleotides are TGTGCCAGCAGCTCTTCAGGGACTAGCGTTTACGAGCAGTACTTC. Translated: CASSSSGTSVYEQYF. The V call is TRBV7-2, the J call TRBJ2-7; 10 nucleotides match TRBD2. CDR3 length equals 15 residues. Trimming at V came to 4 bases and at J to 4 bases, leaving 7 bases not matched to a gene. Germline CDR1 and CDR2: SGHTA and FQGNSA.

The J gene is TRBJ2-7, the V gene TRBV4-1; D may be TRBD1 or TRBD2 (6 bases each). In germline, CDR1 is MGHRA, CDR2 YSYEKL. The CDR3 runs 15 residues. V was clipped by 2 bases and J by 5 bases, with 16 bases between them. The CDR3 sequence is CASSQRGQGFNEQYF. CDR3 sequence (DNA): TGCGCCAGCAGCCAACGGGGGCAGGGGTTCAACGAGCAGTACTTC.

The chain couples TRBV4-2 to TRBJ2-5, with 10 positions matching TRBD2. The DNA matches TRBJ2-7 better at its end, which makes the J call doubtful. Germline V gives CDR1 LGHNA, CDR2 YNFKEQ. The CDR3 runs 17 residues. The CDR3 reads CASSQEVLAGRSYEQYF. The CDR3 nucleotides read TGTGCCAGCAGCCAAGAAGTACTAGCGGGGCGATCCTACGAGCAGTACTTC.

This chain links TRBV6-5 with TRBJ2-7, with D possibly being TRBD1 (5 bases). Germline V gene data show CDR1 as MNHEY and CDR2 as SVGAGI. V lost 2 bases and J 4 bases, leaving 15 bases between the germline ends. This CDR3 contains 15 residues. CDR3 in amino acids: CASSYVTGGRYEQYF. CDR3 nucleotides: TGTGCCAGCAGTTACGTAACAGGCGGAAGATACGAGCAGTACTTC.

This sequence joins TRBV4-2 and TRBJ2-2; 10 nucleotides align to TRBD1. Germline-derived CDR1 and CDR2 are LGHNA and YNFKEQ. With 3 bases clipped from V and 6 bases from J, the junction kept 4 bases outside the gene matches. CDR3 length equals 15 residues. CDR3 in DNA: TGTGCCAGCAGCCAGGGACAGGGGCGGGCCGGGGAGCTGTTTTTT. It yields the protein CASSQGQGRAGELFF.

The chain employs TRBV10-3 and TRBJ2-7; perhaps TRBD1 as D (5 bases). Germline V gene sequence: CDR1 ENHRY, CDR2 SYGVKD. CDR3 length: 12 amino acids. V lost 11 bases, J lost 0 bases, and 11 bases lay in between. CDR3 sequence (DNA): TGTGCCGCAGGGCTGAACTCCTACGAGCAGTACTTC. It codes for CAAGLNSYEQYF.

The chain is built from TRBV7-8 and TRBJ2-7; 10 nucleotides align to TRBD1. Germline assignment: CDR1 SGHVS and CDR2 FQNEAQ. The trim removed 4 bases at V and 4 bases at J, leaving 4 bases unmatched. This CDR3 has 14 residues. In DNA form, the CDR3 reads TGTGCCAGCAGCTCGGGACAGGGGAAGTACGAGCAGTACTTC. Protein sequence: CASSSGQGKYEQYF.

V and J are TRBV7-7 and TRBJ2-7, with D tentatively TRBD1 (5 bases). The CDR3 is made up of 14 amino acids. Germline V CDR1 and CDR2: SSHAT, FNYEAQ (reference sequence). V gave up 2 bases and J gave up 3 bases, with 11 bases separating them. The CDR3 protein is CASSLYTQDYEQYF. In DNA form, the CDR3 reads TGTGCCAGCAGCTTATATACACAGGACTACGAGCAGTACTTC.

The chain recombines TRBV2 with TRBJ1-2; the D gene is possibly TRBD1 (5 bases). CDR1 SNHLY and CDR2 FYNNEI come from the germline V gene. V was cut by 10 bases and J by 7 bases, with 22 bases left in between. The CDR3 runs 14 residues. The DNA for the CDR3 is TGTGCCATCGGTCAAGCGACAGTCAAAGGTGGCTACACCTTC. It translates to CAIGQATVKGGYTF.